This T cell receptor beta chain was retrieved from a study of cytomegalovirus exposure and HLA in healthy donors. Study-level points and caveats: Later work showed greater clonal expansion in HLA-associated TCR beta chains than in equally common others. A later analysis found TCR association rates differed by HLA locus, highest for DRB1 and lowest for HLA-C. A few chains linked to CMV were shown in vitro to be specific for CMV antigens.

60 Vbeta and 13 Jbeta primers were used in PCR. Some clones are missing from TCRdb's copy, which holds only in-frame ones; the method was immunoSEQ multiplex PCR. The top ten clones hold about 4.6% of a sample with about 120,000 clones, over 9.5% of them seen once. Turning to this clone: As yet, its antigen is unknown. This specimen includes other DNA sequences encoding the same CDR3.

V dropped 6 bases and J dropped 0; count of bases not matched to a gene: 5. Germline values: CDR1 SNHLY, CDR2 FYNNEI. This CDR3 spans 15 amino acids. The chain combines TRBV2 with TRBJ2-3, with 8 bases fitting TRBD2. The clonotype originates from a woman between 18 and 29 years old in good health and CMV-seropositive. The sequencing input was PBMCs. The CDR3 DNA is TGTGCCAGCAGCCAGACTAGCGCGAGCACAGATACGCAGTATTTT. This encodes CASSQTSASTDTQYF.